One and the same sample provided the 9 T cell receptor beta chains below, sequenced in a study of T cell repertoires in cytomegalovirus infection. TCRdb fed the reads into MiXCR, producing one record per CDR3 protein. The sample gives a few hundred thousand distinct CDR3 sequences, approximately 26% of which show up once; approximately 13% is in the top ten. The source material was PBMCs. These TCRs come from a human donor in good health (CMV status not recorded). Some clones in this sample may be carry-over from other donors' samples.

Here the CDR3 reads CASSSQGGANEKLFF. The CDR3 DNA reads as TGTGCCAGCAGCTCTCAGGGCGGTGCTAATGAAAAACTGTTTTTT. The chain carries TRBV7-9 and TRBJ1-4; D is perhaps TRBD1 (5 bases). The CDR3 has 15 residues. V lost 4 bases and J lost 3, with 12 bases in between. Germline CDR1 reads SEHNR; CDR2 reads FQNEAQ (reference sequence).

This clonotype was counted many times. V gene TRBV7-8 combines with J gene TRBJ2-3; 10 nucleotides match TRBD2. CDR1 and CDR2 from the germline V gene are SGHVS and FQNEAQ. The CDR3 spans 16 residues. Losses at the gene ends were 3 bases for V and 6 bases for J; bases not matched to a gene: 9. CDR3 amino acids: CASSLASGSTQDTQYF. The CDR3 DNA sequence: TGTGCCAGCAGCTTGGCTAGCGGGAGCACCCAGGATACGCAGTATTTT.

Worth noting for this clonotype: A much larger clone sits a single nucleotide away, making a read error possible. For the CDR3, the DNA is TGTGCCAGCAGCCTCGGGATAGCGGAACGCACAGATACGCAGTATTTT. Amino acid sequence: CASSLGIAERTDTQYF. This chain joins TRBV7-2 and TRBJ2-3; a possible D gene is TRBD2 (6 bases). The germline V gene encodes CDR1 SGHTA and CDR2 FQGNSA. Trimming stripped 5 bases from V and 1 base from J, with 16 bases between. The CDR3 sequence is 16 residues long.

This clonotype was seen only a few times. The chain combines TRBV6-8 with TRBJ2-3; TRBD2 might be the D (6 bases). The V gene's germline CDR1 is MNHGY and CDR2 SAAAGT. V lost 11 bases and J 7 bases, leaving 28 bases between the germline ends. The CDR3 contains 16 residues. CDR3 nucleotide sequence: TGTGCCGTTATTCCAGCGGGCGGAGCGGGTGGGAATACGCAGTATTTT. Residues: CAVIPAGGAGGNTQYF.

This clonotype came up a few times. The chain employs TRBV7-9 and TRBJ1-4; D uncertain. The CDR3 totals 19 residues. V dropped 5 bases and J dropped 5 bases, with 27 bases sitting between them. Germline CDR1 and CDR2: SEHNR and FQNEAQ (reference sequence). CDR3 sequence: CASSPESSTWKWENEKLFF. The CDR3 coding sequence is TGTGCCAGCAGCCCAGAAAGTAGCACCTGGAAGTGGGAAAATGAAAAACTGTTTTTT.

This clonotype was counted only a few times. This chain links TRBV7-8 with TRBJ2-5; the D is unclear. V was shortened by 4 bases and J by 5 bases, with 17 bases between the two germline ends. This CDR3 spans 15 amino acids. The V gene's germline CDR1 is SGHVS and CDR2 FQNEAQ. CDR3 nucleotides: TGTGCCAGCAGCTCAGAGGCAGACCCCCGGGAGACCCAGTACTTC. Translating gives CASSSEADPRETQYF.

The V call is TRBV7-9, the J call TRBJ2-7, with no clear D. This CDR3 region has 12 residues. Trimming took 5 bases from V and 5 from J, leaving 10 bases between them. CDR1 is SEHNR and CDR2 is FQNEAQ in the germline V gene (reference sequence). The CDR3 spells CASSPPIDEQYF. The CDR3 DNA follows: TGTGCCAGCAGCCCACCTATAGACGAGCAGTACTTC.

The chain employs TRBV29-1 and TRBJ1-2; TRBD1 is a possible D gene (5 bases). This CDR3 has 11 amino acids. The V end lost 4 bases, the J end lost 8 bases, and 11 bases lay between the germline ends. Germline V CDR1 and CDR2: SQVTM, ANQGSEA. Here the CDR3 reads CSVVSGDGYTF. In nucleotides, the CDR3 is TGCAGCGTTGTTTCGGGGGACGGCTACACCTTC. Looking up the rest from reference TRBV29-1 and TRBJ1-2 gives the full variable domain: SAVISQKPSRDICQRGTSLTIQCQVDSQVTMMFWYRQQPGQSLTLIATANQGSEATYESGFVIDKFPISRPNLTFSTLTVSNMSPEDSSIYLCSVVSGDGYTFGSGTRLTVV.

A note on this clonotype: The junction shows a germline mismatch at one end, possibly a read error. The chain employs TRBV19 and TRBJ1-5; no reliable D call. From germline, CDR1 is LNHDA and CDR2 SQIVND (reference sequence). The CDR3 runs 11 residues. CDR3 in DNA: TGTGCCACAGTGGGCAATCAGCCCCGGCATTTT. It specifies CATVGNQPRHF.